These 12 T cell receptor beta chains were all obtained from the same sample, sequenced in a study of T-cell reconstitution after alpha-beta-depleted transplantation in children. Preparation of the TCRbeta library involved a method that used unique molecular identifiers. Using its own MiXCR run on the PCR reads, TCRdb lists one record per CDR3 protein. This table has 200,000 or so distinct CDR3 sequences, 6.3% appearing once. The source material was PBMCs, sampled before TCRalphabeta/CD19-depleted stem cell transplant. These receptors were taken from a girl less than two years old with combined immunodeficiency, due to receive a stem cell transplant.

This clonotype was counted many times. The CDR3 DNA sequence: TGCGCCAGCAGCTTGGCCTTTAGCGGGAGCAATGAGCAGTTCTTC. Protein: CASSLAFSGSNEQFF. The gene calls are TRBV5-1 and TRBJ2-1; 9 bases are shared with TRBD2. Losses at the gene ends were 0 bases for V and 6 bases for J; bases not matched to a gene: 4. The CDR3 is 15 amino acids. Germline lookup yields CDR1 SGHRS and CDR2 YFSETQ.

This clonotype was counted many times. The V and J genes are TRBV20-1 and TRBJ2-7; 8 bases line up with TRBD1. The length of the CDR3 is 14 residues. Germline V CDR1 and CDR2: DFQATT, SNEGSKA (reference sequence). Unmatched junction bases numbered 6, after V lost 2 bases and J lost 3 bases. CDR3 protein: CSARTGQGLYEQYF. The CDR3 DNA follows: TGCAGTGCTAGAACAGGACAGGGACTCTACGAGCAGTACTTC.

This clonotype was seen repeatedly, ten times or more. V is TRBV27 and J is TRBJ1-1; D is perhaps TRBD1 (5 bases). Per germline, CDR1 MNHEY and CDR2 SMNVEV (reference sequence). Trimming pared 5 bases from V and 0 bases from J, leaving 10 bases between. CDR3 length equals 14 residues. CDR3 in amino acids: CASSVRGMNTEAFF. The CDR3 DNA is TGTGCCAGCAGTGTACGGGGCATGAACACTGAAGCTTTCTTT.

This clonotype has ten or more counts. The genes are TRBV5-6 and TRBJ2-3, with a tentative D call TRBD1 (5 bases). The CDR3 is made up of 15 amino acids. Trimming stripped 3 bases from V and 0 bases from J, with 11 bases between. Germline-derived CDR1 and CDR2 are SGHDT and YYEEEE. CDR3 sequence: CASSSTEDSTDTQYF. The CDR3 DNA sequence: TGTGCCAGCAGCTCGACAGAGGATAGCACAGATACGCAGTATTTT.

This clonotype was counted at least ten times. This chain connects TRBV6-2 or TRBV6-3 to TRBJ2-7; 12 nucleotides line up with TRBD2. From germline, CDR1 is MNHEY and CDR2 SVGEGT. This CDR3 is 15 amino acids long. V shed 6 bases and J 5 bases; nucleotides not matched to a gene: 8. The CDR3 here is CASRPGLAGPHEQYF. CDR3 nucleotides: TGTGCCAGCAGGCCTGGACTAGCGGGGCCCCACGAGCAGTACTTC.

This clonotype came up many times. This chain connects TRBV5-1 to TRBJ2-7; the D call may be TRBD1 or TRBD2 (5 bases each). Per germline, CDR1 SGHRS and CDR2 YFSETQ. Trimming stripped 0 bases from V and 0 bases from J, with 10 bases between. The CDR3 extends over 15 amino acids. DNA of the CDR3: TGCGCCAGCAGCTTGGAGTGGGGGAGCTCCTACGAGCAGTACTTC. Translated: CASSLEWGSSYEQYF.

The table lists this clonotype with many counts. The rearrangement uses TRBV5-6 and TRBJ2-1, with D possibly matching TRBD2 (6 bases). Germline CDR1 and CDR2: SGHDT and YYEEEE. V was shortened by 4 bases and J by 6 bases, with 17 bases between the two germline ends. This CDR3 has 15 amino acids. The CDR3 nucleotides read TGTGCCAGCAGCCCTCTCCGGGAGAGTGCCAATGAGCAGTTCTTC. This sequence encodes CASSPLRESANEQFF. Supplemented by reference TRBV5-6 and TRBJ2-1, the full variable domain reads DAGVTQSPTHLIKTRGQQVTLRCSPKSGHDTVSWYQQALGQGPQFIFQYYEEEERQRGNFPDRFSGHQFPNYSSELNVNALLLGDSALYLCASSPLRESANEQFFGPGTRLTVL.

This clonotype has at least ten counts. This chain uses TRBV6-1 with TRBJ2-1; D remains ambiguous. The CDR3 runs to 13 residues. V shed 4 bases and J shed 5 bases, with 9 bases lying between them. The germline CDR1 and CDR2 sequences are MNHNS and SASEGT. The CDR3 spells CASSVGEDNEQFF. The CDR3 DNA is TGTGCCAGCAGTGTCGGAGAGGACAATGAGCAGTTCTTC.

This clonotype showed up many times. The chain combines TRBV12-3 or TRBV12-4 with TRBJ1-3; TRBD1 might be the D (6 bases). Between the trimmed V and J ends, which lost 6 bases and 1 base, there was a span of 13 bases. CDR3 length: 15 amino acids. In DNA form, the CDR3 reads TGTGCCAGCAGGATGACAGGCCGTTCTGGAAACACCATATATTTT. It specifies CASRMTGRSGNTIYF.

There are many counts of this clonotype. V usage is TRBV29-1 and J usage is TRBJ2-7; TRBD2 might be the D (6 bases). This CDR3 comprises 13 residues. Trimming shortened V by 6 bases and J by 2 bases, and 14 bases separated the two germline ends. Germline values: CDR1 SQVTM, CDR2 ANQGSEA. The CDR3 loop is CSVRGGIPYEQYF. The CDR3, as DNA: TGCAGCGTCCGAGGAGGGATTCCCTACGAGCAGTACTTC.

This clonotype has just a few counts. The chain uses TRBV15 and TRBJ1-2; D is unclear. Germline lookup yields CDR1 LNHNV and CDR2 YYDKDF (reference sequence). CDR3 size: 17 residues. V lost 0 bases, J lost 4 bases, and 18 bases lay in between. DNA of the CDR3: TGTGCCACCAGCAGAGATCGGGCGGCCCAAGGGTTCTATGGCTACACCTTC. Translated: CATSRDRAAQGFYGYTF. The entire variable domain, with the rest obtained from reference TRBV15 and TRBJ1-2, is as follows: DAMVIQNPRYQVTQFGKPVTLSCSQTLNHNVMYWYQQKSSQAPKLLFHYYDKDFNNEADTPDNFQSRRPNTSFCFLDIRSPGLGDTAMYLCATSRDRAAQGFYGYTFGSGTRLTVV.

The CDR3 DNA reads TGCGCCAGCAGCTTGGACAGGGGTCGTAACTATGGCTACACCTTC. Protein sequence: CASSLDRGRNYGYTF. The chain is built from TRBV5-1 and TRBJ1-2, with 7 positions matching TRBD1. V trimming: 0 bases; J trimming: 1 base; junction bases outside the gene matches: 3. This CDR3 contains 15 residues. CDR1 is SGHRS and CDR2 is YFSETQ in the germline V gene. Supplemented by reference TRBV5-1 and TRBJ1-2, the full variable domain reads KAGVTQTPRYLIKTRGQQVTLSCSPISGHRSVSWYQQTPGQGLQFLFEYFSETQRNKGNFPGRFSGRQFSNSRSEMNVSTLELGDSALYLCASSLDRGRNYGYTFGSGTRLTVV.